The 19 T cell receptor beta chains listed next were all sequenced from one sample in a study of cytomegalovirus exposure and HLA in healthy donors. With 60 Vbeta and 13 Jbeta primers, the PCR was carried out. Assay: immunoSEQ multiplex PCR; the TCRdb copy retains only in-frame clones and omits some. Among 150,000 to 200,000 clones listed, around 75% were seen once. The specimen sequenced was PBMCs. The receptors derive from a female donor in good health and CMV-seronegative.

V gene TRBV27 combines with J gene TRBJ1-5; TRBD1 matches 7 bases. CDR1 MNHEY and CDR2 SMNVEV come from the germline V gene (reference sequence). J lost 9 bases, V lost 2 bases, and 10 bases had no gene match. CDR3 length: 15 residues. The CDR3 DNA sequence: TGTGCCAGCAGTTTAAAGCCGACAGGGTTGGGGCCCCAGCATTTT. It yields the protein CASSLKPTGLGPQHF.

The CDR3 here is CASSYGDSNVDTQYF. CDR3 bases: TGTGCCAGCAGTTACGGGGACAGTAATGTAGATACGCAGTATTTT. The gene calls are TRBV6-5 and TRBJ2-3, with 7 bases fitting TRBD1. The germline V gene encodes CDR1 MNHEY and CDR2 SVGAGI. The CDR3 is made up of 15 amino acids. V trimming: 2 bases; J trimming: 5 bases; junction bases outside the gene matches: 7.

V usage is TRBV6-5 and J usage is TRBJ2-3, with D unresolved. Per the germline V gene, CDR1 is MNHEY and CDR2 is SVGAGI. The CDR3 loop spans 13 amino acids. V dropped 2 bases and J dropped 6 bases, with 9 bases sitting between them. DNA for the CDR3: TGTGCCAGCAGTTACCCGGGTGCGGATACGCAGTATTTT. As protein: CASSYPGADTQYF.

For this clone: The same CDR3 is also encoded by other DNA sequences in this sample. Written as DNA, the CDR3 is TGCGCCAGCAGCCTGGCGGGTTATGGCTACACCTTC. Amino acids: CASSLAGYGYTF. This rearrangement joins TRBV5-1 to TRBJ1-2; D unresolved. V was trimmed by 4 bases and J by 5 bases, leaving 9 bases between them. From germline, CDR1 is SGHRS and CDR2 YFSETQ. This CDR3 contains 12 residues.

The sample holds one count of this clone. V gene TRBV4-2 combines with J gene TRBJ2-3; 11 bases align to TRBD2. This CDR3 is built from 20 residues. Germline trimming cut 4 bases from V and 6 bases from J; bases unmatched to any gene: 21. Germline loops: CDR1 LGHNA, CDR2 YNFKEQ. CDR3 bases: TGTGCCAGCAGCCCCGAGGACACCAAAAGGCTAGCGGGAGGAGGGGATACGCAGTATTTT. Its protein is CASSPEDTKRLAGGGDTQYF.

V is TRBV18 and J is TRBJ1-2; no firm D call. Germline CDR1 is KGHSH and CDR2 is LQKENI. The germline V and J ends were trimmed by 1 base and 3 bases, with 15 bases remaining between them. The CDR3 is 16 amino acids. The DNA of the CDR3 is TGTGCCAGCTCACCACTCCCTTCGGAGGTGGACTATGGCTACACCTTC. Encoded protein: CASSPLPSEVDYGYTF.

The V and J genes are TRBV18 and TRBJ2-7; tentative D call: TRBD1 (5 bases). The CDR3 loop spans 12 amino acids. The germline V and J ends were trimmed by 0 bases and 7 bases, with 7 bases remaining between them. Germline V gene data show CDR1 as KGHSH and CDR2 as LQKENI. The DNA of the CDR3 is TGTGCCAGCTCACCACCGAAGGGGGAGCAGTACTTC. It yields the protein CASSPPKGEQYF.

This clone came up once. The chain is built from TRBV5-1 and TRBJ2-5, with D possibly being TRBD2 (6 bases). Germline V gives CDR1 SGHRS, CDR2 YFSETQ. The CDR3 is 14 residues long. Trimming left V 1 base short and J 2 bases short, with 9 bases between. The CDR3 protein is CASSLFSGQETQYF. The CDR3 nucleotides read TGCGCCAGCAGCTTGTTTAGCGGACAAGAGACCCAGTACTTC.

V and J are TRBV9 and TRBJ1-1; 7 bases line up with TRBD1. V trimming: 3 bases; J trimming: 1 base; junction bases outside the gene matches: 6. The CDR3 length is 15 residues. Germline V lookup: CDR1 SGDLS, CDR2 YYNGEE. The CDR3: CASSAGTASNTEAFF. As DNA, the CDR3 is TGTGCCAGCAGCGCCGGGACAGCCTCGAACACTGAAGCTTTCTTT.

The chain has TRBV19 and TRBJ1-5, with TRBD1 as a possible D gene (6 bases). The CDR3 runs to 13 residues. V was shortened by 8 bases and J by 0 bases, with 8 bases between the two germline ends. The V gene's germline CDR1 is LNHDA and CDR2 SQIVND (reference sequence). The CDR3 DNA sequence: TGTGCCAGTCACAGGGCTAGCAATCAGCCCCAGCATTTT. As protein: CASHRASNQPQHF.

The CDR3 DNA follows: TGTGCCAGCAGCCGGGTTGGGGTCCTGACTTTC. Translation gives CASSRVGVLTF. The chain couples TRBV5-6 to TRBJ2-6; D unclear. Trimming cost V 4 bases and J 13 bases, with 9 bases left between them. There are 11 residues in the CDR3. Germline lookup yields CDR1 SGHDT and CDR2 YYEEEE.

The chain has TRBV14 and TRBJ2-7, with D uncertain. The V gene lost 1 base and the J gene lost 2 bases, with 6 bases spanning the gap. This CDR3 contains 13 residues. CDR1 is SGHDN and CDR2 is FVKESK in the germline V gene. The CDR3: CASSQGLAYEQYF. The CDR3 bases are TGTGCCAGCAGCCAAGGACTTGCCTACGAGCAGTACTTC.

This clone turned up a few times. The CDR3 protein is CASSLGAGEVTQYF. The CDR3 DNA reads as TGTGCCAGCAGCTTAGGAGCGGGGGAGGTGACCCAGTACTTC. The chain has TRBV13 and TRBJ2-5; 8 bases match TRBD2. Trimming at V came to 0 bases and at J to 7 bases, leaving 4 bases not matched to a gene. This CDR3 is 14 amino acids long. The germline V gene has CDR1 PRHDT and CDR2 FYEKMQ (reference sequence). The complete variable domain, with remaining parts taken from reference TRBV13 and TRBJ2-5, reads AAGVIQSPRHLIKEKRETATLKCYPIPRHDTVYWYQQGPGQDPQFLISFYEKMQSDKGSIPDRFSAQQFSDYHSELNMSSLELGDSALYFCASSLGAGEVTQYFGPGTRLLVL.

This chain joins TRBV5-4 and TRBJ1-2; 8 bases fit TRBD1. Germline V gene lookup returns CDR1 SGHNT and CDR2 YYREEE (reference sequence). The V and J ends lost 4 bases and 8 bases, in that order; junction bases with no gene match: 13. The CDR3 is 15 amino acids. CDR3 bases: TGTGCCAGCAGCGCCCCTCTACAGGGGGTGGGAGGCTACACCTTC. Translating it yields CASSAPLQGVGGYTF.

This clone was picked up a small number of times. The V gene is TRBV7-8, the J gene TRBJ1-2; D not resolved. Germline lookup yields CDR1 SGHVS and CDR2 FQNEAQ. The V gene lost 5 bases and the J gene lost 4 bases, with 14 bases spanning the gap. The CDR3 sequence is 14 residues long. For the CDR3, the DNA is TGTGCCAGCAGCCACCGGGATACCGGCTATGGCTACACCTTC. This sequence encodes CASSHRDTGYGYTF.

The V gene is TRBV4-1, the J gene TRBJ2-7, with TRBD2 matching over 9 bases. Germline lookup yields CDR1 MGHRA and CDR2 YSYEKL. J was trimmed by 7 bases and V by 0 bases; bases with no gene match: 13. This CDR3 has 17 amino acids. CDR3 bases: TGCGCCAGCAGCCAAGATATTAGCGGGAGCTTCGGCGAGGAGCAGTACTTC. Its protein product is CASSQDISGSFGEEQYF.

The sample holds a few counts of this clone. The V call is TRBV6-1, the J call TRBJ2-2; 8 positions agree with TRBD1. Germline trimming cut 8 bases from V and 1 base from J; bases unmatched to any gene: 0. CDR1 is MNHNS and CDR2 is SASEGT in the germline V gene. The CDR3 spans 13 residues. CDR3 sequence: CASGQGNTGELFF. CDR3 coding DNA: TGTGCCAGCGGACAGGGGAACACCGGGGAGCTGTTTTTT.

This chain joins TRBV7-9 and TRBJ2-7; TRBD2 might be the D (6 bases). This CDR3 comprises 18 residues. Germline-derived CDR1 and CDR2 are SEHNR and FQNEAQ (reference sequence). V was pared by 1 base and J by 0 bases, with 19 bases between. The CDR3 sequence is CASSLGGVGGMSSYEQYF. Here the CDR3 DNA reads TGTGCCAGCAGCTTAGGAGGAGTGGGGGGAATGAGCTCCTACGAGCAGTACTTC.

The rearrangement joins TRBV9 to TRBJ1-2; D is perhaps TRBD1 (6 bases). In germline, CDR1 is SGDLS, CDR2 YYNGEE. The CDR3 spans 15 residues. Trimming cost V 0 bases and J 4 bases, with 13 bases left between them. CDR3 sequence: CASSVATGTPYGYTF. CDR3 sequence (DNA): TGTGCCAGCAGCGTAGCAACTGGGACACCCTATGGCTACACCTTC.